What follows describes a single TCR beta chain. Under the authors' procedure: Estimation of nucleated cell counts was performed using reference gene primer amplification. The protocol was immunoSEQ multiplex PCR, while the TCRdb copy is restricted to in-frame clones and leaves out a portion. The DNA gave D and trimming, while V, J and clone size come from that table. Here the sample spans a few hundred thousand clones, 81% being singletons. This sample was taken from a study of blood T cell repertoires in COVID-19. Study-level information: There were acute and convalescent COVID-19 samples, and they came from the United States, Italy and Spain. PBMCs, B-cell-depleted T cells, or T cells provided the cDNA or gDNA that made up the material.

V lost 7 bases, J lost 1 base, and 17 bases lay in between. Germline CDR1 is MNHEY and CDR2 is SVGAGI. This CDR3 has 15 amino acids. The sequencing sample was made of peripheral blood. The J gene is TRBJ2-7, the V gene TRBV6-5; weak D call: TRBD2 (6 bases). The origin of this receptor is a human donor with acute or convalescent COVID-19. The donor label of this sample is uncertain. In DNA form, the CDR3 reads TGTGCCAGCACCACACGGGGTCGGGGGTCCTACGAGCAGTACTTC. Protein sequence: CASTTRGRGSYEQYF.